This is a list of T cell receptor beta chains from one sample in a study of OX40 agonist ivuxolimab in advanced cancers. The method was immunoSEQ multiplex PCR; TCRdb's version includes in-frame clones alone and lacks a portion of them. This sample carries 55,000 to 75,000 clones, around 90% of them seen once, and the ten largest clones take roughly 2.1%. Sequenced material: CD4+ or CD8+ T cells sorted from blood, taken in a trial of the OX40 agonist ivuxolimab. The receptor source for this set is an adult with an advanced solid tumor such as melanoma, head and neck, liver or kidney cancer. CDR3s include the opening cysteine and the closing phenylalanine or tryptophan. The D gene is left open where the match is weak. Size is stated for part of the rows, as once, few or many counts, or as a class when the clone is expanded.

d_call: TRBD1; j_call: TRBJ1-2; clone_size: -; cdr3_length: 13; v_call: TRBV6-6; cdr3_nt: TGTGCCAGCAGTTTGACAGGGCAGGTTGGCTACACCTTC; cdr3_aa: CASSLTGQVGYTF
d_call: -; j_call: TRBJ2-1; clone_size: -; cdr3_length: 16; v_call: TRBV7-3; cdr3_nt: TGTGCCAGCAGCTTAGATAGCGCGGTGAACTACAATGAGCAGTTCTTC; cdr3_aa: CASSLDSAVNYNEQFF
d_call: TRBD1; j_call: TRBJ2-7; clone_size: -; cdr3_length: 14; v_call: TRBV6-5; cdr3_nt: TGTGCCAGCAGAAGAGGACAGGGGCTTTACGAGCAGTACTTC; cdr3_aa: CASRRGQGLYEQYF
d_call: -; j_call: TRBJ1-5; clone_size: -; cdr3_length: 14; v_call: TRBV28; cdr3_nt: TGTGCCAGCAGTTTGGGGACCCCTCCGAGGCCCCAGCATTTT; cdr3_aa: CASSLGTPPRPQHF
d_call: TRBD1; j_call: TRBJ2-7; clone_size: -; cdr3_length: 14; v_call: TRBV27; cdr3_nt: TGTGCCAGCAGTCCGGGACAGGGTGCCTACGAGCAGTACTTC; cdr3_aa: CASSPGQGAYEQYF
d_call: TRBD1; j_call: TRBJ1-5; clone_size: -; cdr3_length: 16; v_call: TRBV7-2; cdr3_nt: TGTGCCAGCAGCCTAGCAGGGGGCGCGTTCAATCAGCCCCAGCATTTT; cdr3_aa: CASSLAGGAFNQPQHF
d_call: -; j_call: TRBJ1-5; clone_size: -; cdr3_length: 15; v_call: TRBV28; cdr3_nt: TGTGCCAGCAGTAAGGCCGAAGCGGTGAGAAGAACCCAGCATTTT; cdr3_aa: CASSKAEAVRRTQHF
d_call: TRBD2; j_call: TRBJ2-1; clone_size: -; cdr3_length: 15; v_call: TRBV7-9; cdr3_nt: TGTGCCAGCAGCTTAGCGGCGGGGGGGGACTATGAGCAGTTCTTC; cdr3_aa: CASSLAAGGDYEQFF
d_call: -; j_call: TRBJ2-5; clone_size: -; cdr3_length: 15; v_call: TRBV7-9; cdr3_nt: TGTGCCAGCAGCTTAGCGGGCAGCTCTGAGGAGACCCAGTACTTC; cdr3_aa: CASSLAGSSEETQYF
d_call: -; j_call: TRBJ1-2; clone_size: -; cdr3_length: 14; v_call: TRBV5-6; cdr3_nt: TGTGCCAGCAGCTTGGATGGAGGGCTCTATGGCTACACCTTC; cdr3_aa: CASSLDGGLYGYTF
d_call: TRBD1; j_call: TRBJ1-1; clone_size: -; cdr3_length: 16; v_call: TRBV10-3; cdr3_nt: TGTGCCATCAGTGACCGAGGGGGACAGGGGAGAACTGAAGCTTTCTTT; cdr3_aa: CAISDRGGQGRTEAFF
d_call: -; j_call: TRBJ1-1; clone_size: -; cdr3_length: 15; v_call: TRBV28; cdr3_nt: TGTGCCAGCAGTTTATTCGGGGTAGGGCGGCCTGAAGCTTTCTTT; cdr3_aa: CASSLFGVGRPEAFF
d_call: -; j_call: TRBJ2-3; clone_size: -; cdr3_length: 16; v_call: TRBV6-5; cdr3_nt: TGTGCCAGCAGTTACGCCCGCACAGGGTGGGCAGATACGCAGTATTTT; cdr3_aa: CASSYARTGWADTQYF
d_call: -; j_call: TRBJ2-1; clone_size: once; cdr3_length: 11; v_call: TRBV10-2; cdr3_nt: TGCGCCAGCAGTGAAGGCCTAGAGCAGTTCTTC; cdr3_aa: CASSEGLEQFF
d_call: -; j_call: TRBJ1-1; clone_size: -; cdr3_length: 15; v_call: TRBV9; cdr3_nt: TGTGCCAGCAGCCCAAGATGGGGAAAGAACACTGAAGCTTTCTTT; cdr3_aa: CASSPRWGKNTEAFF
d_call: TRBD2; j_call: TRBJ2-3; clone_size: -; cdr3_length: 18; v_call: TRBV11-2; cdr3_nt: TGTGCCAGCAGATTCTGGGGGTTAAGCGGGAGGGGCACAGATACGCAGTATTTT; cdr3_aa: CASRFWGLSGRGTDTQYF